The 28 T cell receptor beta chains given below trace back to one sample, sequenced in a study of cytomegalovirus exposure and HLA in healthy donors. PCR amplification relied on 60 Vbeta primers (plus 13 Jbeta primers). Assay: immunoSEQ multiplex PCR; the TCRdb copy retains only in-frame clones and omits some. The sample lists about 160,000 clones; about 64% were seen once. The sample comprised PBMCs. The receptors were gathered from a woman aged 55-75 years in good health and CMV-seropositive.

The chain is built from TRBV27 and TRBJ2-7; TRBD2 matches at 8 bases. The CDR3 runs to 17 residues. Germline lookup yields CDR1 MNHEY and CDR2 SMNVEV (reference sequence). V was pared by 4 bases and J by 6 bases, with 17 bases of the junction left unmatched. CDR3 nucleotide sequence: TGTGCCAGCAGTTCCGATCGAGAACGAGCGGGAGAATGCGAGCAGTACTTC. It encodes CASSSDRERAGECEQYF.

This clone showed up just a few times. The chain combines TRBV7-2 with TRBJ1-2, with 9 bases matching TRBD1. Germline CDR1 reads SGHTA; CDR2 reads FQGNSA. With 4 bases clipped from V and 4 bases from J, the junction kept 1 base outside the gene matches. CDR3 length: 13 amino acids. CDR3 sequence reads: CASSWGQGYGYTF. In DNA form, the CDR3 reads TGTGCCAGCAGCTGGGGACAGGGCTATGGCTACACCTTC.

This clone occurred a few times. The rearrangement joins TRBV10-3 to TRBJ2-5; possible D gene TRBD1, 5 bases. The V end lost 0 bases, the J end lost 5 bases, and 16 bases lay between the germline ends. This CDR3 is 16 amino acids long. CDR1 ENHRY and CDR2 SYGVKD come from the germline V gene. For the CDR3, the DNA is TGTGCCATCAGTGAGTCGGATTTGGCAGGGCGGGAGACCCAGTACTTC. Its protein is CAISESDLAGRETQYF.

This chain joins TRBV28 and TRBJ2-7; TRBD1 agrees at 9 bases. The germline V gene encodes CDR1 MDHEN and CDR2 SYDVKM. Unmatched junction bases numbered 7, after V lost 2 bases and J lost 5 bases. The CDR3 consists of 15 residues. CDR3 loop: CASSLVSTGGHEQYF. The CDR3 DNA follows: TGTGCCAGCAGTTTAGTGTCCACAGGGGGCCACGAGCAGTACTTC.

The chain recombines TRBV6-6 with TRBJ1-6; 7 bases agree with TRBD1. J gave up 7 bases and V 10 bases, and 16 bases lay outside the gene matches. Per germline, CDR1 MNHNY and CDR2 SVGAGI (reference sequence). This CDR3 spans 16 amino acids. The CDR3 loop reads CATHRTTGILNSPLHF. The CDR3, as DNA: TGTGCCACGCACCGGACGACAGGGATATTAAATTCACCCCTCCACTTT.

The chain links TRBV19 to TRBJ1-2; TRBD1 matches 8 bases. The CDR3 extends over 14 amino acids. V gave up 3 bases and J gave up 8 bases; unmatched junction bases: 8. Germline V gene data show CDR1 as LNHDA and CDR2 as SQIVND (reference sequence). The CDR3 sequence: CASSIMTGAPGYTF. CDR3 in DNA: TGTGCCAGTAGTATTATGACAGGGGCGCCCGGCTACACCTTC. The full variable domain, rest sourced from reference TRBV19 and TRBJ1-2, is DGGITQSPKYLFRKEGQNVTLSCEQNLNHDAMYWYRQDPGQGLRLIYYSQIVNDFQKGDIAEGYSVSREKKESFPLTVTSAQKNPTAFYLCASSIMTGAPGYTFGSGTRLTVV.

The chain has TRBV28 and TRBJ2-4; D is unclear. The germline V and J ends were trimmed by 3 bases and 13 bases, with 13 bases remaining between them. CDR1 and CDR2 from the germline V gene are MDHEN and SYDVKM. This CDR3 has 12 amino acids. CDR3 sequence: CASSFGVRQQYF. DNA of the CDR3: TGTGCCAGCAGTTTCGGAGTTAGGCAGCAGTACTTC. The entire variable domain, with the rest obtained from reference TRBV28 and TRBJ2-4, is as follows: DVKVTQSSRYLVKRTGEKVFLECVQDMDHENMFWYRQDPGLGLRLIYFSYDVKMKEKGDIPEGYSVSREKKERFSLILESASTNQTSMYLCASSFGVRQQYFGAGTRLSVL.

The gene calls are TRBV19 and TRBJ2-3, with D possibly being TRBD2 (7 bases). Germline loops: CDR1 LNHDA, CDR2 SQIVND (reference sequence). Trimming took 5 bases from V and 6 from J, leaving 18 bases between them. The CDR3 spans 15 residues. CDR3 sequence reads: CASSSDGGGADTQYF. In DNA, the CDR3 is TGTGCCAGTAGTTCTGACGGTGGGGGGGCGGATACGCAGTATTTT.

This clone was observed a few times. The chain employs TRBV27 and TRBJ2-5; the D is unclear. The DNA matches TRBJ2-7 better at its end, which makes the J call doubtful. The length of the CDR3 is 13 residues. Germline assignment: CDR1 MNHEY and CDR2 SMNVEV (reference sequence). The CDR3 here is CASSPHPSYEQYF. The CDR3 region has the DNA TGTGCCAGCTCCCCCCATCCCTCCTACGAGCAGTACTTC.

V usage is TRBV7-2 and J usage is TRBJ2-5; TRBD1 agrees at 8 bases. Germline CDR1 SGHTA, CDR2 FQGNSA. The CDR3 loop spans 13 amino acids. V was pared by 1 base and J by 5 bases, with 0 bases of the junction left unmatched. CDR3 sequence (DNA): TGTGCCAGCAGCTTAGGGGACAGGGAGACCCAGTACTTC. Its protein product is CASSLGDRETQYF. Full variable domain (outside the CDR3, taken from reference TRBV7-2 and TRBJ2-5): GAGVSQSPSNKVTEKGKDVELRCDPISGHTALYWYRQSLGQGLEFLIYFQGNSAPDKSGLPSDRFSAERTGGSVSTLTIQRTQQEDSAVYLCASSLGDRETQYFGPGTRLLVL.

The chain carries TRBV30 and TRBJ2-7, with 12 bases matching TRBD1. This CDR3 has 18 amino acids. CDR1 and CDR2 (germline): GTSNPN, SVGIG (reference sequence). Losses at the gene ends were 4 bases for V and 3 bases for J; bases not matched to a gene: 16. CDR3 bases: TGTGCCTGGATGGGGACAGGGGGCGGCGGAGTTGGGATCTACGAGCAGTACTTC. It yields the protein CAWMGTGGGGVGIYEQYF.

Details on this clone: A far bigger clonotype differs at one base, so this is likely a read error. Here the CDR3 reads CASSDSAGINEKLFF. CDR3 DNA sequence: TGCGCCAGCAGTGACAGTGCAGGCATTAATGAAAAACTGTTTTTT. The rearrangement joins TRBV10-2 to TRBJ1-4; D gene unclear. The V end lost 3 bases, the J end lost 4 bases, and 12 bases lay between the germline ends. CDR1 and CDR2 from the germline V gene are WSHSY and SAAADI. CDR3 length: 15 residues.

The rearrangement joins TRBV10-3 to TRBJ2-1; 8 nucleotides agree with TRBD2. V dropped 6 bases and J dropped 5; count of bases not matched to a gene: 9. Per the germline V gene, CDR1 is ENHRY and CDR2 is SYGVKD. This CDR3 is built from 15 residues. This CDR3 is CAIRSTGTSNNEQFF. The CDR3 bases are TGTGCCATCAGGTCGACCGGGACTAGTAACAATGAGCAGTTCTTC.

The gene calls are TRBV5-1 and TRBJ1-1; D is perhaps TRBD1 (6 bases). The length of the CDR3 is 15 residues. The V end was cut by 2 bases, the J end by 4 bases, with 15 bases between. CDR1 is SGHRS and CDR2 is YFSETQ in the germline V gene. The CDR3 protein is CASSLPETGSTEAFF. CDR3 bases: TGCGCCAGCAGCTTACCCGAGACAGGATCCACTGAAGCTTTCTTT.

Points on this clone: The sample contains more than one DNA sequence encoding this CDR3. This sequence joins TRBV6-5 and TRBJ2-7; 7 positions agree with TRBD1. The germline V gene has CDR1 MNHEY and CDR2 SVGAGI. The CDR3 is 15 amino acids. V was clipped by 6 bases and J by 2 bases; unmatched bases: 10. CDR3 region: CASSHGRTGAYEQYF. CDR3 in DNA: TGTGCCAGCAGCCATGGCCGGACAGGAGCCTACGAGCAGTACTTC.

Here the CDR3 reads CASSLAVLAGEQYF. CDR3 coding DNA: TGTGCCAGCAGCTTAGCGGTCCTAGCGGGCGAGCAGTACTTC. The chain is built from TRBV7-9 and TRBJ2-7; 8 bases are shared with TRBD2. The germline V gene has CDR1 SEHNR and CDR2 FQNEAQ (reference sequence). This CDR3 comprises 14 residues. The ends lost 0 bases at V and 6 bases at J; junction bases unmatched: 4.

The J gene is TRBJ1-3, the V gene TRBV6-6; D gene unclear. The CDR3 contains 15 residues. Germline CDR1 MNHNY, CDR2 SVGAGI (reference sequence). V lost 2 bases and J lost 0, with 8 bases in between. This chain's CDR3 is CASSYGGSSGNTIYF. CDR3 sequence (DNA): TGTGCCAGCAGTTACGGCGGGAGCTCTGGAAACACCATATATTTT.

J is TRBJ2-2 and V is TRBV7-2; 13 bases fit TRBD2. This CDR3 contains 17 residues. Looked up from germline, CDR1 is SGHTA and CDR2 is FQGNSA. With 5 bases clipped from V and 6 bases from J, the junction kept 9 bases outside the gene matches. Here the CDR3 reads CASSTEGTSGRAGELFF. The CDR3, as DNA: TGTGCCAGCAGCACAGAGGGAACTAGCGGGAGGGCCGGGGAGCTGTTTTTT.

This clone was detected only a few times. The V gene is TRBV28, the J gene TRBJ1-6, with TRBD1 as a possible D gene (5 bases). From germline, CDR1 is MDHEN and CDR2 SYDVKM. The V end lost 8 bases, the J end lost 5 bases, and 22 bases lay between the germline ends. The CDR3 covers 17 residues. The CDR3 bases are TGTGCCAGCTGCACGTTCGGGCAGGGCTACCATAATTCACCCCTCCACTTT. As protein: CASCTFGQGYHNSPLHF.

The sample holds a few counts of this clone. The gene calls are TRBV28 and TRBJ2-5; tentatively, D is TRBD1 (5 bases). The germline CDR1 and CDR2 sequences are MDHEN and SYDVKM. The CDR3 length is 12 residues. Trimming removed 5 bases from V and 7 bases from J, with 11 bases in between. This CDR3 reads CASSPYQGTQYF. The CDR3 coding sequence is TGTGCCAGCAGTCCGTACCAGGGGACCCAGTACTTC.

The table lists this clone with a count of one. Other nucleotide sequences in the sample specify the same CDR3. V is TRBV4-2 and J is TRBJ2-7, with a tentative D call TRBD2 (6 bases). Germline V gives CDR1 LGHNA, CDR2 YNFKEQ. The CDR3 contains 15 residues. Trimming pared 4 bases from V and 1 base from J, leaving 14 bases between. The CDR3 DNA reads as TGTGCCAGCAGCCGGAACGTCGGGGGATCCTACGAGCAGTACTTC. This encodes CASSRNVGGSYEQYF.

The chain carries TRBV7-9 and TRBJ2-3; 10 positions agree with TRBD2. There are 18 residues in the CDR3. V was clipped by 2 bases and J by 4 bases; unmatched bases: 12. Germline CDR1 and CDR2: SEHNR and FQNEAQ (reference sequence). CDR3 sequence reads: CASSLRSGLAGVADTQYF. For the CDR3, the DNA is TGTGCCAGCAGCTTAAGGTCGGGGCTAGCGGGAGTGGCAGATACGCAGTATTTT.

This chain links TRBV9 with TRBJ2-3, with TRBD2 matching over 9 bases. The J segment lost 1 base and the V segment lost 0 bases, leaving 9 bases of the junction unmatched. Germline CDR1 SGDLS, CDR2 YYNGEE. The CDR3 extends over 18 amino acids. The CDR3 sequence is CASSVAHPRTSGTDTQYF. DNA for the CDR3: TGTGCCAGCAGCGTAGCCCACCCAAGGACTAGCGGCACAGATACGCAGTATTTT.

This sequence joins TRBV11-2 and TRBJ1-2; no reliable D call. CDR1 and CDR2 from the germline V gene are SGHAT and FQNNGV. The CDR3 runs to 12 residues. V was shortened by 3 bases and J by 7 bases, with 9 bases between the two germline ends. This CDR3 reads CASSFFAGGYTF. CDR3 in DNA: TGTGCCAGCAGCTTTTTCGCAGGTGGCTACACCTTC.

This rearrangement joins TRBV19 to TRBJ1-4; TRBD1 matches 10 bases. The V gene's germline CDR1 is LNHDA and CDR2 SQIVND (reference sequence). Trimming took 6 bases from V and 5 from J; bases not matched to a gene: 3. This CDR3 has 14 amino acids. The DNA of the CDR3 is TGTGCCAGTAGCTGGACAGGGGGAAATGAAAAACTGTTTTTT. This translates into CASSWTGGNEKLFF. Variable domain in full (rest from reference TRBV19 and TRBJ1-4): DGGITQSPKYLFRKEGQNVTLSCEQNLNHDAMYWYRQDPGQGLRLIYYSQIVNDFQKGDIAEGYSVSREKKESFPLTVTSAQKNPTAFYLCASSWTGGNEKLFFGSGTQLSVL.

The table lists this clone with a few counts. This chain joins TRBV9 and TRBJ1-5, with 8 bases aligning to TRBD1. Germline V gene data show CDR1 as SGDLS and CDR2 as YYNGEE. J lost 3 bases, V lost 4 bases, and 6 bases had no gene match. The CDR3 has 15 residues. Here the CDR3 DNA reads TGTGCCAGCAGCCTGTGGGGACAGGCCAATCAGCCCCAGCATTTT. This gives the protein CASSLWGQANQPQHF.

The chain links TRBV25-1 to TRBJ2-3; the match to TRBD2 covers 10 bases. Germline assignment: CDR1 MGHDK and CDR2 SYGVNS. V lost 3 bases and J lost 1; bases outside the gene matches: 10. CDR3 length: 18 residues. CDR3 sequence (DNA): TGTGCCAGCAGTGATGGTTCTAGCGGGAGCGTCGGCACAGATACGCAGTATTTT. It encodes CASSDGSSGSVGTDTQYF.

CDR3 coding DNA: TGTGCCAGCCAGCTCCGGGACAGGGCCGTAGATACGCAGTATTTT. Translating gives CASQLRDRAVDTQYF. V usage is TRBV2 and J usage is TRBJ2-3; TRBD1 agrees at 9 bases. The ends lost 8 bases at V and 5 bases at J; junction bases unmatched: 11. CDR1 is SNHLY, CDR2 FYNNEI, per germline. The CDR3 has 15 amino acids. Full variable domain (rest looked up from reference TRBV2 and TRBJ2-3): EPEVTQTPSHQVTQMGQEVILRCVPISNHLYFYWYRQILGQKVEFLVSFYNNEISEKSEIFDDQFSVERPDGSNFTLKIRSTKLEDSAMYFCASQLRDRAVDTQYFGPGTRLTVL.